A single sample is the source of the 10 T cell receptor beta chains below, sequenced in a study of cytomegalovirus exposure and HLA in healthy donors. Assay used: immunoSEQ multiplex PCR; TCRdb lists only in-frame clones, some missing. The table records around 56,000 clones, roughly 87% of them present only once. The sequenced sample consisted of PBMCs. The receptors here all came from a woman under 30 in good health and CMV-seronegative.

The rearrangement uses TRBV7-9 and TRBJ2-1, with D possibly TRBD1 on 5 matching bases. The V end was cut by 5 bases, the J end by 10 bases, with 18 bases between. Germline V gives CDR1 SEHNR, CDR2 FQNEAQ (reference sequence). This CDR3 region has 14 residues. CDR3 sequence reads: CASSPKGPLDEQFF. The CDR3 nucleotides read TGTGCCAGCAGCCCTAAGGGGCCCCTTGACGAGCAGTTCTTC. The full variable domain, completed using reference TRBV7-9 and TRBJ2-1, is DTGVSQNPRHKITKRGQNVTFRCDPISEHNRLYWYRQTLGQGPEFLTYFQNEAQLEKSRLLSDRFSAERPKGSFSTLEIQRTEQGDSAMYLCASSPKGPLDEQFFGPGTRLTVL.

The rearrangement joins TRBV5-6 to TRBJ2-1; 8 bases fit TRBD1. The germline gives CDR1 SGHDT, CDR2 YYEEEE. This CDR3 is built from 16 residues. The junction had 10 bases not matched to a gene; V was cut back by 2 bases and J by 6 bases. DNA of the CDR3: TGTGCCAGCAGCTTCTGGACAGGGATTGCCCTCAATGAGCAGTTCTTC. This codes for CASSFWTGIALNEQFF.

About this clone itself: A junction end diverges from the germline sequence, so it may reflect a read error. The chain is built from TRBV7-7 and TRBJ1-1, with TRBD1 matching over 8 bases. The CDR3 spans 13 residues. Germline V gene data show CDR1 as SSHAT and CDR2 as FNYEAQ (reference sequence). The CDR3 is CASSEDREGRAFF. The DNA of the CDR3 is TGTGCTAGCAGCGAGGACAGGGAGGGAAGAGCTTTCTTT.

This rearrangement joins TRBV12-5 to TRBJ2-1; 12 bases are shared with TRBD2. With 5 bases clipped from V and 10 bases from J, the junction kept 12 bases outside the gene matches. This CDR3 has 16 amino acids. Germline-derived CDR1 and CDR2 are LGHNT and FRNRAP. CDR3 DNA: TGTGCTAGTGGTCTGCGACTAGCGGGAGAAGTAAGGGAGCAGTTCTTC. This gives the protein CASGLRLAGEVREQFF.

This clone was counted a single time. CDR3 DNA: TGTGCCAGCAAGAGGGGGGGGGAGAACACTGAAGCTTTCTTT. Translation gives CASKRGGENTEAFF. The chain links TRBV2 to TRBJ1-1; D is perhaps TRBD1 (6 bases). CDR3 length: 14 amino acids. CDR1 and CDR2 from the germline V gene are SNHLY and FYNNEI. V lost 7 bases, J lost 1 base, and 13 bases lay in between.

The CDR3 DNA is TGTGCCAGCAGCTCACAGAGCTCCTACAATGAGCAGTTCTTC. This translates into CASSSQSSYNEQFF. V is TRBV7-9 and J is TRBJ2-1; D is unresolved. V lost 4 bases and J lost 0, with 7 bases in between. This CDR3 is built from 14 residues. Germline CDR1 is SEHNR and CDR2 is FQNEAQ (reference sequence).

The chain has TRBV2 and TRBJ1-6, with 9 positions matching TRBD1. Germline values: CDR1 SNHLY, CDR2 FYNNEI. The CDR3 has 15 residues. V lost 4 bases and J lost 9; bases outside the gene matches: 7. The CDR3 reads CASSGDRAGSSPLHF. CDR3 nucleotides: TGTGCCAGCAGTGGGGACAGGGCGGGGAGTTCACCCCTCCACTTT.

The gene calls are TRBV5-6 and TRBJ2-1; 7 bases line up with TRBD1. This CDR3 spans 17 amino acids. Germline trimming cut 0 bases from V and 2 bases from J; bases unmatched to any gene: 8. The germline gives CDR1 SGHDT, CDR2 YYEEEE. CDR3 in DNA: TGTGCCAGCAGCTTGGGCAGACAGGGCTGGGCCTACAATGAGCAGTTCTTC. Translating gives CASSLGRQGWAYNEQFF.

The gene calls are TRBV5-4 and TRBJ2-5; 7 bases line up with TRBD2. Germline V lookup: CDR1 SGHNT, CDR2 YYREEE (reference sequence). J lost 1 base, V lost 4 bases, and 7 bases had no gene match. The CDR3 is made up of 15 amino acids. The CDR3 sequence is CASSISGGIQETQYF. As DNA, the CDR3 is TGTGCCAGCAGCATTTCGGGGGGAATCCAAGAGACCCAGTACTTC.

The V gene is TRBV11-2, the J gene TRBJ1-3; 8 positions agree with TRBD1. The V segment lost 4 bases and the J segment 4 bases; nucleotides outside the gene matches: 6. The CDR3 consists of 15 residues. Germline CDR1 is SGHAT and CDR2 is FQNNGV. CDR3 sequence (DNA): TGTGCCAGCAGCTCGCAGGGGGCGGTGGGAAACACCATATATTTT. Translation gives CASSSQGAVGNTIYF.